The 3 T cell receptor beta chains below all came from one sample that was sequenced in a study of vaccination effects on CD4 cells after COVID-19. Their cognate antigens are unknown. Isolating CD4+ T cells followed less than 11 days of culture. A PCR test confirmed that the person had SARS-CoV-2 infection between March and December 2020. Two doses of either BNT162b2 or mRNA-1273 were given to each participant. The data were produced by immunoSEQ multiplex PCR, yet TCRdb's version contains in-frame clones alone and is incomplete. This table holds nearly 50,000 clones, around 74% found once. Material: CD4+ T cells from PBMCs cultured without peptide, obtained after COVID-19 vaccination. The receptors originated from a human donor who had a prior SARS-CoV-2 infection.

V usage is TRBV12-5 and J usage is TRBJ1-5; 9 nucleotides line up with TRBD1. Germline V gene lookup returns CDR1 LGHNT and CDR2 FRNRAP. The length of the CDR3 is 16 residues. The V and J ends lost 4 bases and 3 bases, in that order; junction bases with no gene match: 7. The CDR3 coding sequence is TGTGCTAGTGGTTCGAACAGGGGGCTGGTCAATCAGCCCCAGCATTTT. It yields the protein CASGSNRGLVNQPQHF.

The rearrangement links TRBV4-2 to TRBJ2-3, with TRBD2 identical over 11 bases. The CDR3 runs to 18 residues. After removal of 0 bases from V and 8 bases from J, the junction contained 13 bases not matched to a gene. CDR1 is LGHNA, CDR2 YNFKEQ, per germline. The CDR3 bases are TGTGCCAGCAGCCAAGAGGTTTGGGGGACTAGCGGACTATTTACGCAGTATTTT. Its translation: CASSQEVWGTSGLFTQYF.

In DNA, the CDR3 is TGTGCCAGCAGCTTACGTTGGCTAGCGGGAGGATACAATGAGCAGTTCTTC. Its protein product is CASSLRWLAGGYNEQFF. The chain uses TRBV11-3 and TRBJ2-1; 11 positions agree with TRBD2. CDR3 length equals 17 residues. V gave up 2 bases and J gave up 4 bases; unmatched junction bases: 7. The germline V gene encodes CDR1 SGHNT and CDR2 YENEEA.